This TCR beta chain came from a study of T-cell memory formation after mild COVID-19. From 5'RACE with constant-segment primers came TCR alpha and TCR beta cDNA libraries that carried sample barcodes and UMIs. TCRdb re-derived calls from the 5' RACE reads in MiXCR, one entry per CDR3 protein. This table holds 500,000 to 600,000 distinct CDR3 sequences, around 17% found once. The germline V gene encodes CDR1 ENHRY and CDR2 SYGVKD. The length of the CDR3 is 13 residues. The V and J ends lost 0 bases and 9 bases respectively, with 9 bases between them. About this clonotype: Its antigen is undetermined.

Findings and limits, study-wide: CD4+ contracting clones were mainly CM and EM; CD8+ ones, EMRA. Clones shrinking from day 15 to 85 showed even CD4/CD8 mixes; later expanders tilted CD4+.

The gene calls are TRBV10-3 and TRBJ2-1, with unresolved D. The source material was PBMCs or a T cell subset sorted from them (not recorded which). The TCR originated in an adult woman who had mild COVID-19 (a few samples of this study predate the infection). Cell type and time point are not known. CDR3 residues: CAISESPGGEQFF. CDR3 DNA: TGTGCCATCAGTGAGTCGCCGGGTGGTGAGCAGTTCTTC.